Following are 22 T cell receptor beta chains from one sample sequenced in a study of OX40 agonist ivuxolimab in advanced cancers. Profiling relied on immunoSEQ multiplex PCR, and the TCRdb table lists in-frame clones only, not all of them. The sample lists roughly 70,000 clones, 85% occurring once. The source material was CD4+ or CD8+ T cells sorted from blood, sampled in a trial of the OX40 agonist ivuxolimab. The source of these receptors is an adult with an advanced solid tumor such as melanoma, head and neck, liver or kidney cancer.

The chain couples TRBV5-1 to TRBJ2-3; 7 positions match TRBD1. The CDR3 runs to 16 residues. Trimming removed 2 bases from V and 1 base from J; junction bases left unmatched: 7. Germline-derived CDR1 and CDR2 are SGHRS and YFSETQ. CDR3 in DNA: TGCGCCAGCAGCTTCGGGACAGCCAGTGGCACAGATACGCAGTATTTT. Amino acid sequence: CASSFGTASGTDTQYF.

The chain couples TRBV7-2 to TRBJ2-3; TRBD2 matches at 10 bases. The CDR3 runs to 13 residues. Trimming removed 3 bases from V and 9 bases from J; junction bases left unmatched: 3. The V gene's germline CDR1 is SGHTA and CDR2 FQGNSA. CDR3 sequence reads: CASSFEAGGTQYF. For the CDR3, the DNA is TGTGCCAGCAGCTTCGAAGCGGGGGGGACGCAGTATTTT.

The chain has TRBV28 and TRBJ2-6, with TRBD1 matching 11 bases. Germline V CDR1 and CDR2: MDHEN, SYDVKM. The CDR3 totals 16 residues. With 7 bases clipped from V and 0 bases from J, the junction kept 2 bases outside the gene matches. Written as DNA, the CDR3 is TGTGCCAGCATGGGACAGGGGGACTCTGGGGCCAACGTCCTGACTTTC. Its protein product is CASMGQGDSGANVLTF.

This clone has a single count. V gene TRBV11-3 combines with J gene TRBJ1-2; possibly TRBD1 for D (5 bases). Germline values: CDR1 SGHNT, CDR2 YENEEA. V was trimmed by 1 base and J by 3 bases, leaving 6 bases between them. The CDR3 spans 13 residues. This chain's CDR3 is CASSLARDYGYTF. The CDR3 region has the DNA TGTGCCAGCAGCTTAGCCAGGGACTATGGCTACACCTTC.

The chain is built from TRBV27 and TRBJ2-5; D gene unclear. The germline gives CDR1 MNHEY, CDR2 SMNVEV (reference sequence). The CDR3 loop spans 13 amino acids. V dropped 4 bases and J dropped 11 bases, with 17 bases sitting between them. The chain's CDR3 is CASSSPRPSMQYF. CDR3 nucleotides: TGTGCCAGCAGTTCCCCGCGGCCTTCTATGCAGTACTTC.

This chain links TRBV12-2 with TRBJ2-5; the table's D gene call, TRBD2, was not cross checked with the DNA. TRBV12-2 is a documented pseudogene. The CDR3 loop spans 17 amino acids. The CDR3 protein is CASRLVRGTPPQETQYF. Written as DNA, the CDR3 is TGTGCAAGTCGCTTAGTGCGGGGGACTCCACCCCAAGAGACCCAGTACTTC.

This chain joins TRBV28 and TRBJ1-4; no clear D. The CDR3 contains 14 residues. The V and J ends lost 6 bases and 2 bases respectively, with 10 bases between them. The germline V gene has CDR1 MDHEN and CDR2 SYDVKM. The CDR3, as DNA: TGTGCCAGCAGCCGATTGACTACTAATGAAAAACTGTTTTTT. It specifies CASSRLTTNEKLFF.

This clone showed up just a few times. The chain links TRBV5-4 to TRBJ2-4; D is uncertain. Trimming stripped 5 bases from V and 5 bases from J, with 17 bases between. This CDR3 spans 15 amino acids. Germline CDR1 reads SGHNT; CDR2 reads YYREEE (reference sequence). CDR3 sequence: CASSQDGARQNIQYF. CDR3 sequence (DNA): TGTGCCAGCAGTCAAGACGGAGCTCGCCAAAACATTCAGTACTTC.

The J gene is TRBJ2-5, the V gene TRBV15; 8 bases are shared with TRBD2. The CDR3 is 14 residues long. The junction had 8 bases not matched to a gene; V was cut back by 0 bases and J by 11 bases. The germline V gene has CDR1 LNHNV and CDR2 YYDKDF (reference sequence). Here the CDR3 reads CATSRDPRGEEQYF. The CDR3 nucleotides read TGTGCCACCAGCAGAGATCCGCGGGGGGAAGAGCAGTACTTC.

The CDR3 here is CASSPRGEASGANVLTF. CDR3 bases: TGTGCCAGCTCACCAAGGGGCGAGGCGTCTGGGGCCAACGTCCTGACTTTC. V is TRBV18 and J is TRBJ2-6; a possible D gene is TRBD1 (5 bases). V was shortened by 2 bases and J by 1 base, with 12 bases between the two germline ends. The CDR3 is 17 residues long. The germline gives CDR1 KGHSH, CDR2 LQKENI. The whole variable domain, remainder taken from reference TRBV18 and TRBJ2-6, is NAGVMQNPRHLVRRRGQEARLRCSPMKGHSHVYWYRQLPEEGLKFMVYLQKENIIDESGMPKERFSAEFPKEGPSILRIQQVVRGDSAAYFCASSPRGEASGANVLTFGAGSRLTVL.

V is TRBV19 and J is TRBJ1-2; 10 bases fit TRBD1. Looked up from germline, CDR1 is LNHDA and CDR2 is SQIVND (reference sequence). With 7 bases clipped from V and 2 bases from J, the junction kept 7 bases outside the gene matches. CDR3 length: 15 amino acids. This CDR3 reads CASKRDRGRNYGYTF. In DNA form, the CDR3 reads TGTGCCAGTAAACGGGACAGGGGCAGGAACTATGGCTACACCTTC. The full variable domain, its missing parts supplied by reference TRBV19 and TRBJ1-2, is DGGITQSPKYLFRKEGQNVTLSCEQNLNHDAMYWYRQDPGQGLRLIYYSQIVNDFQKGDIAEGYSVSREKKESFPLTVTSAQKNPTAFYLCASKRDRGRNYGYTFGSGTRLTVV.

The gene calls are TRBV7-9 and TRBJ1-5; D possibly corresponds to TRBD1 (6 bases). CDR1 is SEHNR, CDR2 FQNEAQ, per germline (reference sequence). V was pared by 0 bases and J by 4 bases, with 13 bases between. CDR3 length equals 16 residues. The CDR3: CASSLAGGDRNQPQHF. CDR3 DNA: TGTGCCAGCAGCTTAGCGGGGGGAGACAGGAATCAGCCCCAGCATTTT.

The CDR3 DNA sequence: TGTGCCAGTAGTATAACGGGGGGCACCTACGAGCAGTACTTC. As protein: CASSITGGTYEQYF. The chain combines TRBV19 with TRBJ2-7, with D possibly matching TRBD2 (7 bases). The CDR3 is made up of 14 amino acids. CDR1 LNHDA and CDR2 SQIVND come from the germline V gene (reference sequence). V was clipped by 2 bases and J by 2 bases, with 10 bases between them.

The V call is TRBV25-1, the J call TRBJ2-3; D gene uncertain. CDR3 length equals 16 residues. Germline CDR1 is MGHDK and CDR2 is SYGVNS. Trimming pared 0 bases from V and 0 bases from J, leaving 10 bases between. The CDR3: CASSEYATASTDTQYF. CDR3 coding DNA: TGTGCCAGCAGTGAATACGCCACGGCTAGCACAGATACGCAGTATTTT.

The chain links TRBV7-6 to TRBJ2-1, with 11 bases matching TRBD2. Trimming at V came to 3 bases and at J to 4 bases, leaving 5 bases not matched to a gene. CDR1 is SGHVS, CDR2 FNYEAQ, per germline. This CDR3 comprises 16 residues. This CDR3 reads CASSLTVAGGYNEQFF. Here the CDR3 DNA reads TGTGCCAGCAGCTTGACGGTAGCGGGAGGGTACAATGAGCAGTTCTTC. The whole variable domain, filled in from reference TRBV7-6 and TRBJ2-1, reads GAGVSQSPRYKVTKRGQDVALRCDPISGHVSLYWYRQALGQGPEFLTYFNYEAQQDKSGLPNDRFSAERPEGSISTLTIQRTEQRDSAMYRCASSLTVAGGYNEQFFGPGTRLTVL.

The V call is TRBV2, the J call TRBJ1-5, with D perhaps matching TRBD1 (5 bases). Trimming shortened V by 3 bases and J by 2 bases, and 8 bases separated the two germline ends. CDR3 length equals 14 residues. The germline V gene has CDR1 SNHLY and CDR2 FYNNEI. CDR3 in amino acids: CASSEQGGNQPQHF. In nucleotides, the CDR3 is TGTGCCAGCAGTGAGCAGGGCGGCAATCAGCCCCAGCATTTT.

This sequence joins TRBV15 and TRBJ2-5, with TRBD1 matching 8 bases. The DNA end is a closer match to TRBJ2-7, so the J assignment may be wrong. Germline V gene lookup returns CDR1 LNHNV and CDR2 YYDKDF (reference sequence). CDR3 size: 14 residues. In nucleotides, the CDR3 is TGTGCCACCAGGGGCAGGGGGCGCGCCAACGAGCAGTACTTC. Amino acid sequence: CATRGRGRANEQYF.

V is TRBV2 and J is TRBJ2-7, with D possibly called TRBD1 or TRBD2 (5 bases each). Trimming left V 5 bases short and J 6 bases short, with 14 bases between. The CDR3 contains 13 residues. From germline, CDR1 is SNHLY and CDR2 FYNNEI. The CDR3 is CASSYAGAAEQYF. In DNA, the CDR3 is TGTGCCAGCAGTTATGCCGGGGCCGCCGAGCAGTACTTC.

This rearrangement joins TRBV19 to TRBJ2-3; perhaps TRBD1 as D (6 bases). CDR3 length: 15 amino acids. Germline V lookup: CDR1 LNHDA, CDR2 SQIVND (reference sequence). V was pared by 4 bases and J by 6 bases, with 17 bases between. For the CDR3, the DNA is TGTGCCAGTAGTAGCTTGGACAGCGAATCGGATACGCAGTATTTT. Its translation: CASSSLDSESDTQYF.

The chain has TRBV5-6 and TRBJ2-3; D unresolved. CDR3 length: 12 residues. Trimming removed 0 bases at V and 7 bases at J, with 6 bases between. The germline CDR1 and CDR2 sequences are SGHDT and YYEEEE. DNA for the CDR3: TGTGCCAGCAGCTTGGGGGGAAATACGCAGTATTTT. As protein: CASSLGGNTQYF.

The chain links TRBV7-2 to TRBJ2-1; D unclear. The V gene's germline CDR1 is SGHTA and CDR2 FQGNSA. V gave up 10 bases and J gave up 0 bases, with 13 bases separating them. This CDR3 region has 14 residues. CDR3 amino acids: CATAEQNSYNEQFF. In DNA form, the CDR3 reads TGTGCCACCGCTGAACAAAACTCCTACAATGAGCAGTTCTTC.

The gene calls are TRBV28 and TRBJ1-2; possibly TRBD1 for D (6 bases). CDR3 length: 14 residues. Trimming cost V 3 bases and J 2 bases, with 10 bases left between them. The germline V gene encodes CDR1 MDHEN and CDR2 SYDVKM. The CDR3 bases are TGTGCCAGCAGTTTTGAAGGGGGAAACTATGGCTACACCTTC. Amino acid sequence: CASSFEGGNYGYTF.